These 10 T cell receptor beta chains were sequenced from one sample in a study of control samples from healthy donors and cancer patients (dated by TCRdb to about 2020). The library was generated by the immunoSEQ multiplex PCR assay. The immuneACCESS repertoire file appears here via TCRdb, limited to in-frame rearrangements. These files lack a portion of the clones; in checked studies, under half of the deficit traces to unresolved V genes, and the cause of the others is not known. The sample records 79,000 or so clones, less than 90% of which are singletons. The ten largest clones represent 8.5% to 10% of the sample. The sequenced material came from PBMCs. The receptors stem from a woman in her fifties or sixties with colorectal cancer.

J is TRBJ2-3 and V is TRBV5-1; 9 bases agree with TRBD2. The CDR3 covers 16 residues. The ends lost 0 bases at V and 4 bases at J; junction bases unmatched: 6. Germline CDR1 reads SGHRS; CDR2 reads YFSETQ. This chain's CDR3 is CASSLGMGLAADTQYF. CDR3 DNA sequence: TGCGCCAGCAGCTTGGGCATGGGACTAGCAGCAGATACGCAGTATTTT.

The rearrangement joins TRBV4-3 to TRBJ2-2; weak D call: TRBD1 (5 bases). The CDR3 runs to 17 residues. Trimming removed 0 bases from V and 0 bases from J, with 11 bases in between. Germline V gene sequence: CDR1 LGHNA, CDR2 YSLEER. CDR3 in DNA: TGCGCCAGCAGCCAAGATCTATCCAGGGCGAACACCGGGGAGCTGTTTTTT. Translated, it gives CASSQDLSRANTGELFF.

V usage is TRBV29-1 and J usage is TRBJ2-4; 7 nucleotides line up with TRBD2. The CDR3 totals 13 residues. Germline trimming cut 4 bases from V and 6 bases from J; bases unmatched to any gene: 6. Germline assignment: CDR1 SQVTM and CDR2 ANQGSEA. The CDR3 here is CSVVSGGGNIQYF. For the CDR3, the DNA is TGCAGCGTTGTATCGGGCGGGGGAAACATTCAGTACTTC. The variable domain in full, completed from reference TRBV29-1 and TRBJ2-4, reads SAVISQKPSRDICQRGTSLTIQCQVDSQVTMMFWYRQQPGQSLTLIATANQGSEATYESGFVIDKFPISRPNLTFSTLTVSNMSPEDSSIYLCSVVSGGGNIQYFGAGTRLSVL.

The genes are TRBV29-1 and TRBJ2-7, with D possibly being TRBD2 (5 bases). Trimming cost V 4 bases and J 0 bases, with 10 bases left between them. The germline gives CDR1 SQVTM, CDR2 ANQGSEA. There are 13 residues in the CDR3. The CDR3 sequence: CSVGAGRSYEQYV. The CDR3, as DNA: TGCAGCGTTGGGGCGGGCCGCTCCTACGAGCAGTACGTC.

In this sample, this clone turned up once. CDR3 nucleotide sequence: TGTGCCAGCAGCTCGGCGGACAGAGCCGGGACTGAAGCTTTCTTT. Translation gives CASSSADRAGTEAFF. This chain uses TRBV5-5 with TRBJ1-1, with D possibly TRBD1 on 6 matching bases. The V and J ends lost 3 bases and 5 bases respectively, with 17 bases between them. In germline, CDR1 is SGHKS, CDR2 YYEKEE (reference sequence). CDR3 size: 15 residues. Complete variable domain (other parts from reference TRBV5-5 and TRBJ1-1): DAGVTQSPTHLIKTRGQQVTLRCSPISGHKSVSWYQQVLGQGPQFIFQYYEKEERGRGNFPDRFSARQFPNYSSELNVNALLLGDSALYLCASSSADRAGTEAFFGQGTRLTVV.

The chain uses TRBV7-2 and TRBJ2-3; D may be TRBD2 (6 bases). Looked up from germline, CDR1 is SGHTA and CDR2 is FQGNSA. Trimming shortened V by 3 bases and J by 0 bases, and 16 bases separated the two germline ends. CDR3 length: 17 amino acids. Here the CDR3 reads CASSFRSSGTSTDTQYF. CDR3 sequence (DNA): TGTGCCAGCAGCTTCAGGAGTTCGGGGACTAGCACAGATACGCAGTATTTT.

In its sample, this clone was seen a few times. The V and J genes are TRBV19 and TRBJ2-1, with D hard to call. Germline CDR1 is LNHDA and CDR2 is SQIVND (reference sequence). The CDR3 runs 14 residues. V was shortened by 5 bases and J by 0 bases, with 8 bases between the two germline ends. CDR3 loop: CASSERSSYNEQFF. The CDR3 region has the DNA TGTGCCAGTAGTGAAAGAAGCTCCTACAATGAGCAGTTCTTC.

The chain is built from TRBV20-1 and TRBJ2-7; D gene unclear. This CDR3 is built from 11 residues. CDR1 and CDR2 (germline): DFQATT, SNEGSKA (reference sequence). The CDR3 is CSAEDGYGQYV. CDR3 DNA sequence: TGCAGTGCTGAGGACGGCTACGGGCAGTACGTC.

The chain carries TRBV5-3 and TRBJ2-2; perhaps TRBD2 as D (5 bases). TRBV5-3 is known as an ORF, though its function is uncertain. The ends were cut back, 4 bases at V and 4 bases at J, with 8 bases in the middle. The CDR3 runs 13 residues. The CDR3 region is CARSLGATGELFF. The CDR3 bases are TGTGCCAGAAGCCTGGGAGCCACCGGGGAGCTGTTTTTT.

The gene calls are TRBV28 and TRBJ2-7; D unresolved. The V gene's germline CDR1 is MDHEN and CDR2 SYDVKM. V gave up 6 bases and J gave up 6 bases, with 12 bases separating them. This CDR3 is 12 amino acids long. In nucleotides, the CDR3 is TGTGCCAGCAGCACCATGAGGAGCGAGCAGTACGTC. Amino acid sequence: CASSTMRSEQYV.